These T cell receptor beta chains were read from a single sample in a study of cytomegalovirus exposure and HLA in healthy donors. Only in-frame clones appear in the TCRdb table, and some are missing; sequencing was by immunoSEQ multiplex PCR. The data show roughly 200,000 clones, roughly 80% seen once. Sequencing was performed on PBMCs. All receptors come from a man aged 35-49 years in good health and CMV-seropositive. Each CDR3 is given with its conserved first and last residue. The order of the fields is clone size, J gene, D gene, V gene, CDR3 protein, CDR3 DNA. D genes are given only for firm matches. Where a row states a size, it is once, few, many or the class of an expanded clone; other rows omit it.

. TRBJ1-2 . TRBV2 CASSKGVGAQLTDYGYTF TGTGCCAGCAGCAAGGGGGTGGGGGCACAGCTTACGGACTATGGCTACACCTTC
. TRBJ2-2 TRBD2 TRBV5-1 CASSPRTSGTNTGELFF TGCGCCAGCAGCCCTAGGACTAGCGGGACGAACACCGGGGAGCTGTTTTTT
. TRBJ2-1 . TRBV9 CASSVGAVPVYNEQFF TGTGCCAGCAGCGTAGGTGCGGTCCCGGTTTACAATGAGCAGTTCTTC
few TRBJ1-4 TRBD1 TRBV5-4 CASSPGGGQNNEKLFF TGTGCCAGCAGCCCTGGAGGGGGACAGAATAATGAAAAACTGTTTTTT
. TRBJ2-2 . TRBV5-4 CASSLAGNMNTGELFF TGTGCCAGCAGCTTGGCAGGGAACATGAACACCGGGGAGCTGTTTTTT
. TRBJ2-2 TRBD2 TRBV6-5 CASSPSGMGSGELFF TGTGCCAGCAGTCCTAGCGGGATGGGGTCCGGGGAGCTGTTTTTT
. TRBJ2-1 TRBD2 TRBV4-1 CASSQEGKREGNEQFF TGCGCCAGCAGCCAAGAGGGAAAGCGGGAGGGCAATGAGCAGTTCTTC
few TRBJ2-1 . TRBV6-1 CASSDTSNEQFF TGTGCCAGCAGCGACACCTCCAATGAGCAGTTCTTC
. TRBJ2-1 TRBD2 TRBV11-3 CASSPFSGSGYNEQFF TGTGCCAGCAGCCCCTTTAGCGGGAGTGGGTATAATGAGCAGTTCTTC
. TRBJ1-4 . TRBV13 CASSLAPNEKLFF TGTGCCAGCAGCTTAGCCCCAAATGAAAAACTGTTTTTT
once TRBJ2-2 TRBD2 TRBV5-1 CASSLDVGGSVAGELFF TGCGCCAGCAGCTTGGACGTCGGCGGGAGTGTCGCCGGGGAGCTGTTTTTT
. TRBJ2-3 TRBD2 TRBV11-2 CASSSGLAGAFSTDTQYF TGTGCCAGCAGCTCGGGACTAGCGGGGGCGTTTAGCACAGATACGCAGTATTTT
. TRBJ2-7 TRBD1 TRBV9 CASSVEGQPHF TGTGCCAGCAGCGTAGAGGGACAGCCTCACTTC
once TRBJ2-7 . TRBV7-9 CASSSGGGAGQYF TGTGCCAGCAGCTCTGGTGGGGGGGCGGGTCAGTACTTC
. TRBJ2-1 TRBD2 TRBV5-4 CASTPSLAGGHNEQFF TGTGCCAGCACCCCCTCTCTAGCGGGGGGGCACAATGAGCAGTTCTTC
. TRBJ2-5 . TRBV7-6 CASSLGTARTRGETQYF TGTGCCAGCAGCTTAGGGACAGCCCGGACGAGAGGGGAGACCCAGTACTTC
. TRBJ2-5 TRBD2 TRBV5-1 CASSRLAGGETQYF TGCGCCAGCAGCAGACTAGCGGGGGGAGAGACCCAGTACTTC